This T cell receptor (beta chain) was found in a study of blood T cell repertoires in COVID-19. Study as a whole: Sites across the United States, Italy and Spain contributed samples from acute and convalescent COVID-19. T cells, B-cell-depleted T cells, or PBMCs supplied cDNA or gDNA.

Seattle researchers signed up patients amid active infection and tracked them longitudinally. CDR3 length equals 16 residues. Germline assignment: CDR1 KGHSH and CDR2 LQKENI. V shed 5 bases, J shed 4 bases, and the junction held 9 bases outside the gene matches. This clone appeared once. Study processing details: Nucleated cell counts were estimated from reference gene primer amplification. The assay was immunoSEQ multiplex PCR, and TCRdb's table has in-frame clones only and misses some. D and trimming were read from the DNA, whereas the V and J calls and clone size are those reported in that table. Of a few hundred thousand clones listed, roughly 90% are singletons.

The source of this sequence is a woman aged 25 to 39 with COVID-19, enrolled during active disease. This chain connects TRBV18 to TRBJ1-2, with 11 positions matching TRBD1. Sample: peripheral blood. The DNA of the CDR3 is TGTGCCAGCTCATCAGGACAGGGGGCAGTACCCTATGGCTACACCTTC. As protein: CASSSGQGAVPYGYTF.